The rows below give T cell receptor beta chains drawn from one sample of a study of molecular identifiers for immune sequencing clone quantification. Using its own MiXCR run on the PCR reads, TCRdb lists one record per CDR3 protein. The sample records approximately 54,000 distinct CDR3 sequences, about 25% being singletons. Input material: naive CD8+ T cells from blood, with Jurkat cell RNA spiked in. The source of these receptors is a human donor in good health. Some libraries in this study had Jurkat cell RNA spiked in. Each CDR3 is given with its conserved first and last residue. The order of the fields is CDR3 DNA, CDR3 protein, clone size, V gene, J gene, D gene. D genes are given only for firm matches. Rows may omit the clone size; those that give it use once, few, many or a size class.

TGTGCCAGCACTGCAGGGTTGAGCACAGATACGCAGTATTTT	CASTAGLSTDTQYF	many	TRBV12-3/TRBV12-4	TRBJ2-3	-
TGTGCCAGCAGTGGGCAGGGGATTACTGAAGCTTTCTTT	CASSGQGITEAFF	many	TRBV2	TRBJ1-1	-
TGTGCCTGGGCCGGCCCGGGCATTCAGTACTTC	CAWAGPGIQYF	few	TRBV30	TRBJ2-4	-
TGCGCCAGCAGCCAAGATAGGGGATGGGCCAAAAACATTCAGTACTTC	CASSQDRGWAKNIQYF	many	TRBV4-1	TRBJ2-4	-
TGTGCCAGCAGGTCCGACAGGGCTAGCAATCAGCCCCAGCATTTT	CASRSDRASNQPQHF	many	TRBV12-3/TRBV12-4	TRBJ1-5	TRBD1
TGTGCCAGCAGCGCGGGGGTAAACACTGAAGCTTTCTTT	CASSAGVNTEAFF	many	TRBV9	TRBJ1-1	-
TGTGCCAGCAGCTCCTACCTCCACCATGAGCAGTTCTTC	CASSSYLHHEQFF	-	TRBV11-2	TRBJ2-1	-
TGTGCCAGCAGTTACTTCAGCCCGAACACCGGGGAGCTGTTTTTT	CASSYFSPNTGELFF	-	TRBV27	TRBJ2-2	-
TGTGCCAGCAGCTGGGGGGAAGAAGCCTCCTACGAGCAGTACTTC	CASSWGEEASYEQYF	many	TRBV7-9	TRBJ2-7	-
TGTGCCAGCAGCCAAGATCAAGACCGAACCCTCCACTTT	CASSQDQDRTLHF	-	TRBV14	TRBJ1-6	-
TGTGCCAGTAGTATTACCGGGACCAGCTCCTACGAGCAGTACTTC	CASSITGTSSYEQYF	few	TRBV19	TRBJ2-7	-
TGTGCCAGCAGCGGCGCTATGGGCACTGAAGCTTTCTTT	CASSGAMGTEAFF	many	TRBV6-4	TRBJ1-1	-
TGCGCCAGCAGCCAAGGCACGGGACCGAACACTGAAGCTTTCTTT	CASSQGTGPNTEAFF	many	TRBV4-3	TRBJ1-1	-
TGTGCCAGTAGTATAATTGGGCAGTCCTACGAGCAGTACTTC	CASSIIGQSYEQYF	many	TRBV19	TRBJ2-7	-
TGTGCCAGTAGTATTGGCCTATCCACTGAAGCTTTCTTT	CASSIGLSTEAFF	many	TRBV19	TRBJ1-1	-
TGTGCCTGGAGTGCCACTAGCGTCAATGAGCAGTTCTTC	CAWSATSVNEQFF	few	TRBV30	TRBJ2-1	TRBD2
TGTGCCAGTATTGGCAAGCTGAACACTGAAGCTTTCTTT	CASIGKLNTEAFF	many	TRBV19	TRBJ1-1	-
TGTGCCAGCAGTTTTAAGGGATACAATGAGCAGTTCTTC	CASSFKGYNEQFF	-	TRBV6-2/TRBV6-3	TRBJ2-1	-
TGTGCCAGCGGGCCGCTGACAGGGGGCACTGAAGCTTTCTTT	CASGPLTGGTEAFF	many	TRBV27	TRBJ1-1	TRBD1
TGCAGTGCTACGGGTCCCAACTCCTACGAGCAGTACTTC	CSATGPNSYEQYF	many	TRBV20-1	TRBJ2-7	-
TGTGCCAGCAGCAAAGGCGCGGGAGTGGACACTGAAGTTTTCTTT	CASSKGAGVDTEVFF	-	TRBV21-1	TRBJ1-1	-
TGTGCCAGCACAAGACAGGGGGCGCGAACTGAAGCTTTCTTT	CASTRQGARTEAFF	many	TRBV6-2/TRBV6-3	TRBJ1-1	TRBD1
TGTGCCAGCACCCCCCCGGGACAGTCGTACCAAGAGCCCCAGTACTTC	CASTPPGQSYQEPQYF	few	TRBV27	TRBJ2-5	TRBD1
TGTGCCATCGGAGATGGGGTAAGCGTTGAAGCTTTCTTT	CAIGDGVSVEAFF	many	TRBV7-9	TRBJ1-1	-
TGTGCCAGCAAACCACTCGGGACAGTGGGGCAGCCCCAAGAGACCCAGTACTTC	CASKPLGTVGQPQETQYF	-	TRBV4-2	TRBJ2-5	TRBD1
TGTGCCAGCCACACTAGCGGGAGGCCGGGGGAGCAGTACTTC	CASHTSGRPGEQYF	few	TRBV27	TRBJ2-7	TRBD2
TGTGCTAGCAGCCTTACAGTCACCGGGGAGCTGTTTTTT	CASSLTVTGELFF	many	TRBV7-7	TRBJ2-2	-
TGTGCCACCGCGGGACACAACACAGATACGCAGTATTTT	CATAGHNTDTQYF	many	TRBV24-1	TRBJ2-3	-
TGTGCCAGCAGCGCTCTGATTAGCACAGATACGCAGTATTTT	CASSALISTDTQYF	many	TRBV7-9	TRBJ2-3	-
TGTGCCAGCAGCTTAGTCTCTAGCGGGGCCCCAGATACGCAGTATTTT	CASSLVSSGAPDTQYF	many	TRBV7-8	TRBJ2-3	TRBD2
TGTGCCAGCAGCCAAATGGCCAGGACGAACACCGGGGAGCTGTTTTTT	CASSQMARTNTGELFF	many	TRBV3-1	TRBJ2-2	-
TGTGCCACCTCAAGGACTAGCGGAGATTACGACGAGCAGTACTTC	CATSRTSGDYDEQYF	many	TRBV19	TRBJ2-7	TRBD2
TGTGCCAGCAGCTTGGCGGCAGGCCTCCGCGAGCAGTACTTC	CASSLAAGLREQYF	many	TRBV5-6	TRBJ2-7	-
TGTGCCAGCAGTGTCGGGTCGAAATTCGAGCAGTACTTC	CASSVGSKFEQYF	-	TRBV27	TRBJ2-7	-
TGTGCCAGCAGTTCCGGGAGCAGGGGTGAGCAGTTCTTC	CASSSGSRGEQFF	few	TRBV6-5	TRBJ2-1	-
TGTGCCAGCAGCTTAGTTTTTAGCGGTGCGGGCACAGATACGCAGTATTTT	CASSLVFSGAGTDTQYF	many	TRBV11-2	TRBJ2-3	-
TGTGCCAGCAGCCCCCGGGACAGGGTACACGAGCAGTACTTC	CASSPRDRVHEQYF	many	TRBV7-9	TRBJ2-7	TRBD1
TGTGCCAGTAGTTCGGGACAGTGGTCCTACGAGCAGTACTTC	CASSSGQWSYEQYF	many	TRBV19	TRBJ2-7	TRBD1
TGTGCCAGCAGTTTAGCCCGGGGCGACGAGCAGTACTTC	CASSLARGDEQYF	many	TRBV27	TRBJ2-7	-
TGTGCCAGCAGTTGGGGACTAGCGGGAGGGAGAGATACGCAGTATTTT	CASSWGLAGGRDTQYF	-	TRBV12-3/TRBV12-4	TRBJ2-3	TRBD2
TGTGCCAGCAGTTTAGTCGGCAGGGGTAACACTGAAGCTTTCTTT	CASSLVGRGNTEAFF	many	TRBV12-3/TRBV12-4	TRBJ1-1	-
TGTGCCACGGGACAGGGGGCTGCCAAAAACATTCAGTACTTC	CATGQGAAKNIQYF	many	TRBV6-2/TRBV6-3	TRBJ2-4	TRBD1
TGTGCCAGCAGTTTAGTGGGAGGGCCGGGTGGCACAGATACGCAGTATTTT	CASSLVGGPGGTDTQYF	many	TRBV28	TRBJ2-3	TRBD2
TGTGCCAGCAGTGAAGCGCAGGGACAGGGATTAATTAGTGGCTACACCTTC	CASSEAQGQGLISGYTF	-	TRBV2	TRBJ1-2	TRBD1
TGTGCCAGTAGGACGAGCTCTCCGGATCAAGAGACCCAGTACTTC	CASRTSSPDQETQYF	many	TRBV19	TRBJ2-5	-
TGTGCCAGCAGTTGGGCCAGGGGGAGAGCCTACGAGCAGTACTTC	CASSWARGRAYEQYF	many	TRBV28	TRBJ2-7	TRBD1
TGTGCCAGCAGTTTCTACGAGTTTAGCAATCAGCCCCAGCATTTT	CASSFYEFSNQPQHF	many	TRBV6-2/TRBV6-3	TRBJ1-5	-
TGTGCCATCAGTGAGTCACAGGGCGTTCAGCCCCAGTATTTT	CAISESQGVQPQYF	-	TRBV10-3	TRBJ2-3	-
TGTGCCAGCAGCCATCGTCAAACCTGGCCCTACGAGCAGTACTTC	CASSHRQTWPYEQYF	many	TRBV14	TRBJ2-7	-
TGTGCCAGCAGCCCAACGGGACTCAGCACAGATACGCAGTATTTT	CASSPTGLSTDTQYF	many	TRBV7-6	TRBJ2-3	-
TGCGCCAGCAGCCAAGATCGTAGGGTAGCGGGGAACACTGAAGCTTTCTTT	CASSQDRRVAGNTEAFF	many	TRBV4-3	TRBJ1-1	-
TGCAGTGCTAGAGCAGGGACTAGCGGGAGCTACGAGCAGTACTTC	CSARAGTSGSYEQYF	many	TRBV20-1	TRBJ2-7	TRBD2
TGTGCCAGCAGTTTCCCTGGGCCCCGGACCTACGAGCAGTACTTC	CASSFPGPRTYEQYF	many	TRBV28	TRBJ2-7	-
TGTGCCAGCAGCCGAAGTCAAGGGGATAGACAGCCCCAGCATTTT	CASSRSQGDRQPQHF	many	TRBV5-5	TRBJ1-5	-
TGTGCCAGCAGTCCCGGGACAGGGGTAAAGGATGGCTACACCTTC	CASSPGTGVKDGYTF	many	TRBV12-3/TRBV12-4	TRBJ1-2	TRBD1